A single TCR beta chain is shown here with its context. Antigen: not known. V was clipped by 3 bases and J by 2 bases, with 8 bases between them. CDR1 is SGHVS, CDR2 FQNEAQ, per germline. This CDR3 is 15 amino acids long. The data were produced by immunoSEQ multiplex PCR, yet TCRdb's version contains in-frame clones alone and is incomplete. The sample records about 220,000 clones, around nine tenths being singletons. These data belong to a study of cytomegalovirus exposure and HLA in healthy donors. Study-level points and caveats: Most TCR sequences showed up rarely, but some public TCRs showed up in many donors. Reportedly, diagnosis of cytomegalovirus status by the classifier showed high specificity and sensitivity.

This chain connects TRBV7-8 to TRBJ1-6; D unresolved. The TCR sequence derives from a man between 18 and 35 years old in good health and CMV-seronegative. Specimen: PBMCs. CDR3 region: CASSLLTPYNSPLHF. CDR3 DNA sequence: TGTGCCAGCAGCTTGTTGACACCCTATAATTCACCCCTCCACTTT.